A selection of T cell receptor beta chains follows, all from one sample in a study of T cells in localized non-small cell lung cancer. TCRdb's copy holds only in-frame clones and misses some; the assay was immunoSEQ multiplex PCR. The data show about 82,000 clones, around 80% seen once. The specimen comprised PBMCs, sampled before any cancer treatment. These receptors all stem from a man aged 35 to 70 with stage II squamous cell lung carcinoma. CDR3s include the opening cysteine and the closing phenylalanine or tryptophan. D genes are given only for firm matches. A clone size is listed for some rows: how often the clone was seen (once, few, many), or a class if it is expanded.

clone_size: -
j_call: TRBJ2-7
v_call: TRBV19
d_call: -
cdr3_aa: CASQRDEQYF
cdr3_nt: TGTGCCAGCCAGAGGGACGAGCAGTACTTC

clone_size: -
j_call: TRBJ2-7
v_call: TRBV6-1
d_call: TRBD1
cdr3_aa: CASSVLGQAPSPEQYF
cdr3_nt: TGTGCCAGCAGTGTCTTAGGACAGGCACCCTCTCCCGAGCAGTACTTC

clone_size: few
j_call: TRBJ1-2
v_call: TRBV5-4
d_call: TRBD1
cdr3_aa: CASRTGRGYTF
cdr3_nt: TGTGCCAGCAGGACAGGGCGCGGCTACACCTTC

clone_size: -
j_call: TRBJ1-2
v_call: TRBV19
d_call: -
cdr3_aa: CASSGFLQGNYGYTF
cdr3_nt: TGTGCCAGTAGTGGATTTTTGCAGGGCAACTATGGCTACACCTTC

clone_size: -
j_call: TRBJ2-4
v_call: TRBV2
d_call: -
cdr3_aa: CASNKNYGAKNIQYF
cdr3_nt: TGTGCCAGCAATAAGAACTACGGAGCCAAAAACATTCAGTACTTC

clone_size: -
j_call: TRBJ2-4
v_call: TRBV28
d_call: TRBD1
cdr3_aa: CASSLNRGTKNIQYF
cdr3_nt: TGTGCCAGCAGTTTAAACAGGGGGACCAAAAACATTCAGTACTTC

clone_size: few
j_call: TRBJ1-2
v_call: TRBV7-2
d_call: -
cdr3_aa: CASSYDSNYGYTF
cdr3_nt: TGTGCCAGCAGCTATGACTCGAACTATGGCTACACCTTC

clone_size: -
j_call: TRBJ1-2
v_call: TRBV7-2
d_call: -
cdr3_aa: CASRANYGYTF
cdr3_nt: TGTGCCAGCCGGGCTAACTATGGCTACACCTTC

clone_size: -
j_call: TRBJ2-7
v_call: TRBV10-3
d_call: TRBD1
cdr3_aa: CAISKDRADEQYF
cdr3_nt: TGTGCCATCAGCAAGGACAGGGCTGACGAGCAGTACTTC

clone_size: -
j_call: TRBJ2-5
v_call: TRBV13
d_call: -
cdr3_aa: CASSFGETQYF
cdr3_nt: TGTGCCAGCAGCTTTGGGGAGACCCAGTACTTC

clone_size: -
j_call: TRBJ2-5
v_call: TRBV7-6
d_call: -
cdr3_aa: CASSIPSQETQYF
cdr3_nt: TGTGCCAGCAGCATTCCCAGCCAAGAGACCCAGTACTTC

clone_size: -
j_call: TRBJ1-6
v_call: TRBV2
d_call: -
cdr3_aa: CASRARGNYNSPLHF
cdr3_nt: TGTGCCAGCAGGGCCAGGGGAAACTATAATTCACCCCTCCACTTT

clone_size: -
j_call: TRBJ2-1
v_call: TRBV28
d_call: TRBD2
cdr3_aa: CASSLRTSGGKEQFF
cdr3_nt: TGTGCCAGCAGTTTAAGGACTAGCGGAGGCAAGGAGCAGTTCTTC

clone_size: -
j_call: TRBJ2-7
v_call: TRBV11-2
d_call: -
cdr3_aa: CASSFTQSAIYEQYF
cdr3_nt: TGTGCCAGCAGCTTCACTCAATCTGCGATCTACGAGCAGTACTTC

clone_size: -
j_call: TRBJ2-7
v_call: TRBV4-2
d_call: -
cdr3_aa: CASSQELRGYEQYF
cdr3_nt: TGTGCCAGCAGCCAAGAACTCCGGGGTTACGAGCAGTACTTC

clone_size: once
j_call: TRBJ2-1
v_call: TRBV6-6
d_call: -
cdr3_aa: CASSYPGPSRDEQFF
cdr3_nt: TGTGCCAGCAGTTACCCCGGGCCATCCCGGGATGAGCAGTTCTTC

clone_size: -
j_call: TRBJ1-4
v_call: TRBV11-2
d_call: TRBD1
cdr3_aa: CASSLGTGGLNEKLFF
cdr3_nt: TGTGCCAGCAGCCTCGGGACAGGGGGCCTTAATGAAAAACTGTTTTTT

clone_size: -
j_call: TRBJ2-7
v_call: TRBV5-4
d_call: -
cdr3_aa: CASSSGDLKAYEQYF
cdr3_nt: TGTGCCAGCAGCTCAGGGGACCTGAAGGCCTACGAGCAGTACTTC

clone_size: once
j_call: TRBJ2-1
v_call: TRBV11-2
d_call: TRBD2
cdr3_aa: CASSPGLAAYNEQFF
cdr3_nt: TGTGCCAGCAGCCCGGGACTAGCGGCGTACAATGAGCAGTTCTTC

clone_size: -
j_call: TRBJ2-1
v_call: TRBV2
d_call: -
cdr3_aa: CASSGGLGGEQFF
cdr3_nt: TGTGCCAGCAGTGGGGGGCTGGGAGGTGAGCAGTTCTTC

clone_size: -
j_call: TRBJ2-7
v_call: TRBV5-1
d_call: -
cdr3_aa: CASSLALEQYF
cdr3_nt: TGCGCCAGCAGCTTGGCGCTCGAGCAGTACTTC

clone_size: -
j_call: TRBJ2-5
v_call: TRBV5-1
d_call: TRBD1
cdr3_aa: CASSLIGGGIPETQYF
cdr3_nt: TGCGCCAGCAGCTTGATAGGGGGCGGTATTCCTGAGACCCAGTACTTC

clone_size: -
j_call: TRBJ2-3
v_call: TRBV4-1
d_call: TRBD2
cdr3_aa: CASSQEASGGTDTQYF
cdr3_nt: TGCGCCAGCAGCCAAGAGGCTAGCGGGGGTACAGATACGCAGTATTTT

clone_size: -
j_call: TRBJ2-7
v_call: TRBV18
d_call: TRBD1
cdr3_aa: CASSPAQAGGYEQYF
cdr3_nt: TGTGCCAGCTCACCAGCACAGGCAGGGGGCTACGAGCAGTACTTC

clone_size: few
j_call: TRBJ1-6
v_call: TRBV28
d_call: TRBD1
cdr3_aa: CASSLGPTTGGVWNSPLHF
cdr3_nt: TGTGCCAGCAGTCTAGGACCGACGACAGGGGGCGTTTGGAATTCACCCCTCCACTTT

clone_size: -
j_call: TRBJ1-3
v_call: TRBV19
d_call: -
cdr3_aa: CASSIRNTIYF
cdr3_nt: TGTGCCAGTAGTATCAGAAACACCATATATTTT

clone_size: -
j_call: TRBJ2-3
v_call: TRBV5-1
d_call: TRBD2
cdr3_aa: CASSPGGGRADTQYF
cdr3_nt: TGCGCCAGCAGCCCGGGAGGAGGAAGGGCAGATACGCAGTATTTT

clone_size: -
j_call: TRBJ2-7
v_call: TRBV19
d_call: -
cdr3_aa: CASSIKAGDSYEQYF
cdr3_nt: TGTGCCAGTAGCATAAAGGCGGGTGATTCCTACGAGCAGTACTTC

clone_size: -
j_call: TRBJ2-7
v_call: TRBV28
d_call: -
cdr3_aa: CASSPSRPRGRYEQYF
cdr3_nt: TGTGCCAGCAGTCCCTCCCGTCCCAGGGGGAGGTACGAGCAGTACTTC

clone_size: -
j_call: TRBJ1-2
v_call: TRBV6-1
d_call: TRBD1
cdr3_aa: CASSAGQRANYGYTF
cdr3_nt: TGTGCCAGCAGTGCGGGACAGCGAGCTAACTATGGCTACACCTTC

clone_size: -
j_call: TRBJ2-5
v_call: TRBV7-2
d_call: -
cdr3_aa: CASSSGTWGTQYF
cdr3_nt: TGTGCCAGCAGCTCCGGGACTTGGGGGACCCAGTACTTC

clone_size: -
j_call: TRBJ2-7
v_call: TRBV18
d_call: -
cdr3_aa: CASSPQTGVTYEQYF
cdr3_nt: TGTGCCAGCTCACCGCAGACAGGAGTAACCTACGAGCAGTACTTC

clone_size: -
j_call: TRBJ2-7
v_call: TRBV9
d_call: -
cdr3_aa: CASSVGPGLNYEQYF
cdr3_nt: TGTGCCAGCAGCGTAGGTCCGGGACTCAACTACGAGCAGTACTTC

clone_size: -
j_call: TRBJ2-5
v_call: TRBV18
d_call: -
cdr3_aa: CASSRESQETQYF
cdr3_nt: TGTGCCAGCTCCAGGGAGTCTCAAGAGACCCAGTACTTC

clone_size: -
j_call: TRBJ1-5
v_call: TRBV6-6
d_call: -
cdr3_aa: CASIPTVIDSNQPQHF
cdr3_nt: TGTGCCAGCATCCCGACTGTAATCGATAGCAATCAGCCCCAGCATTTT

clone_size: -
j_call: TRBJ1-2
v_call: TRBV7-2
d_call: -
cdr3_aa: CASSRPGTVTDGYTF
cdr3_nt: TGTGCCAGCAGCCGTCCCGGGACGGTGACAGATGGCTACACCTTC

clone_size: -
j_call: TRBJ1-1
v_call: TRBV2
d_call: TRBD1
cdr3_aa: CARTGDVNTEAFF
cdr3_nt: TGTGCCAGAACAGGGGACGTGAACACTGAAGCTTTCTTT

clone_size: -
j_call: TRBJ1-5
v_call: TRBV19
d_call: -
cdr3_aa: CASSPLTNQPQHF
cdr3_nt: TGTGCCAGTAGTCCCCTCACGAATCAGCCCCAGCATTTT

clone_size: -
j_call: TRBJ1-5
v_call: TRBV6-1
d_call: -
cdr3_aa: CASSEGGGNQPQHF
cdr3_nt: TGTGCCAGCAGTGAAGGGGGGGGCAATCAGCCCCAGCATTTT

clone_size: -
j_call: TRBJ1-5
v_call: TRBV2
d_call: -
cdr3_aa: CASKIEASQPQHF
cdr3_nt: TGTGCCAGCAAGATTGAAGCTTCTCAGCCCCAGCATTTT

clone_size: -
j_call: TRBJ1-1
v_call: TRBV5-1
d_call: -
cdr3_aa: CASSLGPGTTEAFF
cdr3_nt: TGCGCCAGCAGCTTGGGTCCGGGTACCACTGAAGCTTTCTTT

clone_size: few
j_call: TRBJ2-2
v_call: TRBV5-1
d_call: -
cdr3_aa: CASSPSGTGELFF
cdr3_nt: TGCGCCAGCAGCCCCAGCGGCACCGGGGAGCTGTTTTTT

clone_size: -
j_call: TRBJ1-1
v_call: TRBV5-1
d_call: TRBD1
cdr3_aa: CASSPTGTGIFTEAFF
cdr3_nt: TGCGCCAGCAGCCCAACCGGGACAGGGATCTTTACCGAAGCTTTCTTT

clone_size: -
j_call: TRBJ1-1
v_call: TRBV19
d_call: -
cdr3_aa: CASSDGLMGTEAFF
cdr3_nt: TGTGCCAGTAGTGATGGATTGATGGGCACTGAAGCTTTCTTT

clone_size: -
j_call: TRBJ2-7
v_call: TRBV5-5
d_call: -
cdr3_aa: CASTQGYGSYEQYF
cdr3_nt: TGTGCCAGCACCCAAGGGTACGGCTCCTACGAGCAGTACTTC

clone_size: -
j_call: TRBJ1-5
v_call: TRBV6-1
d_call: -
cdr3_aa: CASSEKGVRNQPQHF
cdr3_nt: TGTGCCAGCAGTGAAAAGGGGGTACGCAATCAGCCCCAGCATTTT

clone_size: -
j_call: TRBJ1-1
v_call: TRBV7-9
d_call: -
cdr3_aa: CASSPGLTLNTEAFF
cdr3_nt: TGTGCCAGCAGCCCGGGCCTAACCTTGAACACTGAAGCTTTCTTT

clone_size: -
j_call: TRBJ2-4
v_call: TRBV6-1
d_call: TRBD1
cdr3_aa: CASSESPGGARDIQYF
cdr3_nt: TGTGCCAGCAGTGAATCCCCAGGGGGCGCGAGGGACATTCAGTACTTC

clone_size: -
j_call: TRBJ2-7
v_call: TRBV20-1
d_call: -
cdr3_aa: CSARYTYEQYF
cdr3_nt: TGCAGTGCTAGGTACACCTACGAGCAGTACTTC

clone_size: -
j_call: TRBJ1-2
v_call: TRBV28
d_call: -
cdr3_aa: CASSPRISPSGYTF
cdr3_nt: TGTGCCAGCAGTCCGCGGATATCCCCCAGTGGCTACACCTTC

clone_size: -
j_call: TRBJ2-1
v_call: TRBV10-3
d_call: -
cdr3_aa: CAISAATPGLTNEQFF
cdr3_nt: TGTGCCATCAGTGCCGCGACACCGGGACTTACTAATGAGCAGTTCTTC